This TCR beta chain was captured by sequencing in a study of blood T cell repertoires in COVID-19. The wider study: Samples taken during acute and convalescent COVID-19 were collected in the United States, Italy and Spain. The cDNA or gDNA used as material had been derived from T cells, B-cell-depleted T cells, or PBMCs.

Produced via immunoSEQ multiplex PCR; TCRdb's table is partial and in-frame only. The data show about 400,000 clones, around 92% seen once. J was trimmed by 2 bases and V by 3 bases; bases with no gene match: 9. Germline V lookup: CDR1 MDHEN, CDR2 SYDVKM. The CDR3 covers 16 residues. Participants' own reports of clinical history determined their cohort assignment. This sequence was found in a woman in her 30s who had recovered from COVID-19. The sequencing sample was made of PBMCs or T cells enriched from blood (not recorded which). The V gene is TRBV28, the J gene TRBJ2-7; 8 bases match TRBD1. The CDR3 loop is CASSFVSGTGTYEQYF. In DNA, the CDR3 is TGTGCCAGCAGTTTTGTTTCCGGGACAGGAACCTACGAGCAGTACTTC. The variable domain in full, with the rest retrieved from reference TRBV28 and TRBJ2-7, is DVKVTQSSRYLVKRTGEKVFLECVQDMDHENMFWYRQDPGLGLRLIYFSYDVKMKEKGDIPEGYSVSREKKERFSLILESASTNQTSMYLCASSFVSGTGTYEQYFGPGTRLTVT.